These 28 T cell receptor beta chains were all obtained from the same sample, sequenced in a study of shared clonotypes between healthy human individuals. The table came from immunoSEQ multiplex PCR; TCRdb's copy has only in-frame clones and leaves some out. The sample consists of a few million clones, about 90% of them appearing once. The sequenced sample was naive CD4+ T cells from PBMCs. Stated subset: CD45RA+ positively selected. The source of these receptors is a man aged 18 to 29 in good health. Some clones in this sample may be carry-over from other donors' samples.

V is TRBV28 and J is TRBJ2-3; perhaps TRBD1 as D (5 bases). The CDR3 extends over 15 amino acids. CDR1 and CDR2 (germline): MDHEN, SYDVKM. The V end was cut by 7 bases, the J end by 4 bases, with 18 bases between. CDR3: CASTHRWGAPDTQYF. As DNA, the CDR3 is TGTGCCAGCACCCATCGGTGGGGCGCCCCAGATACGCAGTATTTT.

The chain has TRBV18 and TRBJ2-2; D may match TRBD1 or TRBD2 (5 bases each). CDR3 size: 17 residues. V gave up 5 bases and J gave up 0 bases, with 16 bases separating them. Germline V gives CDR1 KGHSH, CDR2 LQKENI. The CDR3 here is CASSSTRDLANTGELFF. The CDR3 DNA reads as TGTGCCAGCTCATCGACCCGGGACCTCGCGAACACCGGGGAGCTGTTTTTT. Looking up the rest from reference TRBV18 and TRBJ2-2 gives the full variable domain: NAGVMQNPRHLVRRRGQEARLRCSPMKGHSHVYWYRQLPEEGLKFMVYLQKENIIDESGMPKERFSAEFPKEGPSILRIQQVVRGDSAAYFCASSSTRDLANTGELFFGEGSRLTVL.

This sequence joins TRBV10-3 and TRBJ1-2; 10 bases agree with TRBD1. V shed 11 bases, J shed 2 bases, and the junction held 5 bases outside the gene matches. Germline CDR1 ENHRY, CDR2 SYGVKD. This CDR3 region has 13 residues. CDR3: CASRDRGNYGYTF. In DNA, the CDR3 is TGTGCCTCGAGGGACAGGGGAAACTATGGCTACACCTTC.

V and J are TRBV11-2 and TRBJ2-3, with D possibly matching TRBD2 (5 bases). V was shortened by 7 bases and J by 2 bases, with 13 bases between the two germline ends. The CDR3 is made up of 14 amino acids. Germline CDR1 is SGHAT and CDR2 is FQNNGV. CDR3 amino acids: CASTPGTNTDTQYF. CDR3 sequence (DNA): TGTGCCAGCACCCCGGGAACAAACACAGATACGCAGTATTTT.

The CDR3 DNA reads TGTGCCATCAGTGATAGCGGGACTACCTACGAGCAGTACTTC. Translation gives CAISDSGTTYEQYF. The chain recombines TRBV10-3 with TRBJ2-7; TRBD2 matches at 8 bases. CDR3 length equals 14 residues. Germline V gene lookup returns CDR1 ENHRY and CDR2 SYGVKD. V lost 3 bases and J lost 2; bases outside the gene matches: 3.

In this sample, this clone turned up once. The chain joins TRBV28 to TRBJ1-1; a possible D gene is TRBD1 (6 bases). This CDR3 is 14 amino acids long. Germline-derived CDR1 and CDR2 are MDHEN and SYDVKM. The V end was cut by 3 bases, the J end by 7 bases, with 15 bases between. CDR3 nucleotide sequence: TGTGCCAGCAGTTTGACGGGGGGGGGCCGTGAAGCTTTCTTT. This translates into CASSLTGGGREAFF.

The count of this clone is one. V and J are TRBV28 and TRBJ1-2, with D unresolved. The V gene's germline CDR1 is MDHEN and CDR2 SYDVKM. Trimming took off 7 bases at V and 3 bases at J, with 12 bases between the two ends. The CDR3 runs to 13 residues. CDR3 sequence reads: CASTSLGDYGYTF. CDR3 nucleotide sequence: TGTGCCAGCACCAGCCTCGGAGACTATGGCTACACCTTC.

Regarding this clone: The same CDR3 can be traced to other DNA sequences in this sample. The chain recombines TRBV5-1 with TRBJ2-7, with 12 bases lining up with TRBD2. This CDR3 region has 15 residues. V trimming: 0 bases; J trimming: 4 bases; junction bases outside the gene matches: 2. Looked up from germline, CDR1 is SGHRS and CDR2 is YFSETQ. Written as DNA, the CDR3 is TGCGCCAGCAGCTTGGGACTAGCGGGAGAGTACGAGCAGTACTTC. Protein: CASSLGLAGEYEQYF. Complete variable domain (other parts from reference TRBV5-1 and TRBJ2-7): KAGVTQTPRYLIKTRGQQVTLSCSPISGHRSVSWYQQTPGQGLQFLFEYFSETQRNKGNFPGRFSGRQFSNSRSEMNVSTLELGDSALYLCASSLGLAGEYEQYFGPGTRLTVT.

The rearrangement joins TRBV6-6 to TRBJ2-1; 9 bases map to TRBD1. V gave up 8 bases and J gave up 6 bases; unmatched junction bases: 8. Looked up from germline, CDR1 is MNHNY and CDR2 is SVGAGI (reference sequence). This CDR3 region has 14 residues. The CDR3: CASSGQGQGNEQFF. Here the CDR3 DNA reads TGTGCCAGCTCCGGACAGGGGCAGGGCAATGAGCAGTTCTTC.

The chain couples TRBV2 to TRBJ1-4; possibly TRBD1 for D (6 bases). Trimming removed 7 bases at V and 8 bases at J, with 14 bases between. This CDR3 has 13 amino acids. CDR1 and CDR2 (germline): SNHLY, FYNNEI. CDR3 bases: TGTGCCAGCAATCGGGGACACAAGGAAAAACTGTTTTTT. Its translation: CASNRGHKEKLFF.

Note on this clone: The same CDR3 also results from other DNA sequences found in this sample. The rearrangement links TRBV28 to TRBJ1-5; D remains unclear. The CDR3 sequence is 11 residues long. V lost 2 bases to trimming and J lost 7 bases, with 3 bases between them. Germline CDR1 is MDHEN and CDR2 is SYDVKM. The CDR3 protein is CASSLRQPQHF. DNA of the CDR3: TGTGCCAGCAGTTTACGGCAGCCCCAGCATTTT.

V usage is TRBV7-2 and J usage is TRBJ2-1; 8 nucleotides line up with TRBD2. This CDR3 comprises 16 residues. The V gene's germline CDR1 is SGHTA and CDR2 FQGNSA. Germline trimming cut 1 base from V and 8 bases from J; bases unmatched to any gene: 10. CDR3 sequence: CASSLGPGLGTYEQFF. CDR3 DNA sequence: TGTGCCAGCAGCTTAGGTCCGGGACTAGGGACCTATGAGCAGTTCTTC.

V gene TRBV5-1 combines with J gene TRBJ1-3, with unresolved D. The CDR3 has 15 residues. From germline, CDR1 is SGHRS and CDR2 YFSETQ. The ends were cut back, 1 base at V and 0 bases at J, with 8 bases in the middle. The CDR3 nucleotides read TGCGCCAGCAGCTTGTCAGGACGCTCTGGAAACACCATATATTTT. This gives the protein CASSLSGRSGNTIYF.

This chain uses TRBV5-5 with TRBJ1-1, with D maybe TRBD1 (5 bases). The V gene lost 2 bases and the J gene lost 5 bases, with 13 bases spanning the gap. Germline V lookup: CDR1 SGHKS, CDR2 YYEKEE (reference sequence). This CDR3 is built from 14 residues. The CDR3 nucleotides read TGTGCCAGCAGCTTCTCGGCAGGGCGGACTGAAGCTTTCTTT. It yields the protein CASSFSAGRTEAFF.

The CDR3, as DNA: TGTGCCAGCAGCGTGGGTCTTAGGACTAGCTGTTACGAGCAGTACTTC. Translation: CASSVGLRTSCYEQYF. The gene calls are TRBV21-1 and TRBJ2-7; the D call TRBD2 from the table was never checked on the DNA. TRBV21-1 is tagged as a pseudogene. The CDR3 sequence is 16 residues long.

V and J are TRBV5-1 and TRBJ2-3; TRBD1 matches at 10 bases. CDR3 length: 16 amino acids. Germline CDR1 is SGHRS and CDR2 is YFSETQ. The trim removed 4 bases at V and 4 bases at J, leaving 9 bases unmatched. CDR3 DNA: TGCGCCAGCAGCCGGGTGACAGGGGGCCTGTCAGATACGCAGTATTTT. Translation gives CASSRVTGGLSDTQYF. The full variable domain, completed using reference TRBV5-1 and TRBJ2-3, is KAGVTQTPRYLIKTRGQQVTLSCSPISGHRSVSWYQQTPGQGLQFLFEYFSETQRNKGNFPGRFSGRQFSNSRSEMNVSTLELGDSALYLCASSRVTGGLSDTQYFGPGTRLTVL.

The chain links TRBV27 to TRBJ2-7; 10 nucleotides line up with TRBD2. The CDR3 is 15 residues long. The ends lost 4 bases at V and 0 bases at J; junction bases unmatched: 3. Germline V CDR1 and CDR2: MNHEY, SMNVEV (reference sequence). In nucleotides, the CDR3 is TGTGCCAGCAGTTCCCTAGCGGGGGACTCCTACGAGCAGTACTTC. This translates into CASSSLAGDSYEQYF.

The chain links TRBV11-3 to TRBJ2-1, with D uncertain. V was cut by 4 bases and J by 0 bases, with 7 bases left in between. CDR3 size: 14 residues. Germline lookup yields CDR1 SGHNT and CDR2 YENEEA. The CDR3 is CASSSLSSYNEQFF. The CDR3 nucleotides read TGTGCCAGCAGCTCTCTTAGCTCCTACAATGAGCAGTTCTTC.

The chain joins TRBV28 to TRBJ2-2, with unresolved D. The V end was cut by 8 bases, the J end by 3 bases, with 16 bases between. The CDR3 has 15 residues. Germline assignment: CDR1 MDHEN and CDR2 SYDVKM. The CDR3 region has the DNA TGTGCCAGCGGCGTCCGACCTAGGGACACCGGGGAGCTGTTTTTT. Protein: CASGVRPRDTGELFF.

CDR3 in amino acids: CASSRLREGAGEQFF. The CDR3 DNA follows: TGTGCCAGCAGCCGGCTGCGGGAGGGTGCGGGAGAGCAGTTCTTC. The rearrangement links TRBV7-2 to TRBJ2-1; 9 nucleotides match TRBD2. Germline-derived CDR1 and CDR2 are SGHTA and FQGNSA. The CDR3 is 15 amino acids. V dropped 5 bases and J dropped 10; count of bases not matched to a gene: 12.

As to this clone: This same CDR3 is encoded by further DNA sequences in the sample. The V gene is TRBV28, the J gene TRBJ1-4; tentative D call: TRBD1 (5 bases). In germline, CDR1 is MDHEN, CDR2 SYDVKM. The CDR3 runs 15 residues. V gave up 3 bases and J gave up 0 bases, with 8 bases separating them. In nucleotides, the CDR3 is TGTGCCAGCAGTTTGGGGGGGTCAACTAATGAAAAACTGTTTTTT. Its protein is CASSLGGSTNEKLFF.

The rearrangement uses TRBV6-5 and TRBJ1-1; D is ambiguous. The germline CDR1 and CDR2 sequences are MNHEY and SVGAGI. Deletions cut 4 bases from V and 9 bases from J, with 9 bases between. CDR3 length: 11 amino acids. This chain's CDR3 is CASSFAGKAFF. As DNA, the CDR3 is TGTGCCAGCAGTTTTGCAGGCAAAGCTTTCTTT.

The V call is TRBV28, the J call TRBJ2-7; D uncertain. Germline assignment: CDR1 MDHEN and CDR2 SYDVKM. There are 15 residues in the CDR3. Trimming took 6 bases from V and 7 from J, leaving 22 bases between them. The CDR3 coding sequence is TGTGCCAGCAGCCCTCGAAGGGTGATGGGCCGGGAGCAGTACTTC. Amino acids: CASSPRRVMGREQYF.

This sequence joins TRBV9 and TRBJ2-5, with a possible D match to TRBD1 (6 bases). Germline CDR1 and CDR2: SGDLS and YYNGEE. This CDR3 comprises 16 residues. With 2 bases removed from V and 9 bases from J, the gap between germline ends came to 23 bases. The CDR3 protein is CASSVRPGASTDPQYF. CDR3 DNA sequence: TGTGCCAGCAGCGTTCGGCCAGGGGCTAGTACGGATCCCCAGTACTTC.

This sequence joins TRBV6-1 and TRBJ1-1, with D possibly being TRBD1 (6 bases). Germline V CDR1 and CDR2: MNHNS, SASEGT. Deletions cut 1 base from V and 4 bases from J, with 13 bases between. This CDR3 spans 15 amino acids. The CDR3 DNA reads TGTGCCAGCAGTGAAGGGGCAGGGGTTACCACTGAAGCTTTCTTT. Translating gives CASSEGAGVTTEAFF.

The chain couples TRBV5-1 to TRBJ2-7; tentatively, D is TRBD1 (5 bases). Germline assignment: CDR1 SGHRS and CDR2 YFSETQ. Trimming removed 4 bases at V and 5 bases at J, with 16 bases between. CDR3 length equals 14 residues. In DNA form, the CDR3 reads TGCGCCAGCAGCACCACCAGGGAACTCAACGAGCAGTACTTC. Its protein product is CASSTTRELNEQYF.

Concerning this clone: This sample also contains other DNA sequences that code for the same CDR3. J is TRBJ1-2 and V is TRBV5-4; the D gene is possibly TRBD1 (5 bases). The CDR3 totals 13 residues. From germline, CDR1 is SGHNT and CDR2 YYREEE (reference sequence). V lost 0 bases, J lost 8 bases, and 11 bases lay in between. The CDR3 sequence: CASSLDRFYGYTF. CDR3 DNA: TGTGCCAGCAGCTTGGACAGGTTCTACGGCTACACCTTC.

Only one count was recorded for this clone. V and J are TRBV15 and TRBJ2-6; perhaps TRBD1 as D (6 bases). The CDR3 spans 17 residues. With 0 bases removed from V and 7 bases from J, the gap between germline ends came to 16 bases. The germline V gene encodes CDR1 LNHNV and CDR2 YYDKDF (reference sequence). The CDR3 nucleotides read TGTGCCACCAGCAGAGATCCCGGACAGATTTCAGCCAACGTCCTGACTTTC. It encodes CATSRDPGQISANVLTF.